These T cell receptor beta chains were read from a single sample in a study of T cell repertoires in cytomegalovirus infection. TCRdb used MiXCR to reprocess the reads, holding one entry per CDR3 protein. The sample lists some 440,000 distinct CDR3 sequences; roughly 31% were seen once. Specimen: PBMCs. These receptors all stem from a human donor in good health (CMV status not recorded). Some clones in this sample may be carry-over from other donors' samples. Both conserved end residues are part of each CDR3. D genes are given only for firm matches. The size field is filled for only some rows; it gives once, few, many or a size class.

j_gene	abundance	d_gene	v_gene	CDR3nt	CDR3aa
TRBJ1-5	NA	TRBD1	TRBV6-6	TGTGCCAGCAGCCAAACAGGGGCCCAACCCCAGCATTTT	CASSQTGAQPQHF
TRBJ1-1	NA	TRBD1	TRBV4-1	TGCGCCAGCAGCTGCGGGGACAGGGCCCATGAAGCTTTCTTT	CASSCGDRAHEAFF
TRBJ2-1	few	TRBD2	TRBV11-2	TGTGCCAGCAGCTTAGGCCCGGCGGGAGTATACAATGAGCAGTTCTTC	CASSLGPAGVYNEQFF
TRBJ1-5	NA	NA	TRBV12-3/TRBV12-4	TGTGCCAGCAGTTTAGTCGCAGGCCAGCCCCAGCATTTT	CASSLVAGQPQHF
TRBJ1-1	NA	NA	TRBV4-1	TGCGCCAGCAGCCAAGTCGACGGGACCTTATCATCGATCAACACTGAAGCTTTCTTT	CASSQVDGTLSSINTEAFF
TRBJ1-3	NA	NA	TRBV28	TGTGCCAGCAGTTTATCGTCGGGTGGTAAAAGAAACACCATATATTTT	CASSLSSGGKRNTIYF
TRBJ1-4	few	TRBD1	TRBV27	TGTGCCAGCAGATGGGGACAGGGGGCTGGAGAAAAACTGTTTTTT	CASRWGQGAGEKLFF
TRBJ2-7	NA	TRBD1	TRBV28	TGTGCCAGCAGTACCTTTCCCAGGGGGTTATCCTACGAGCAGTACTTC	CASSTFPRGLSYEQYF
TRBJ1-1	NA	NA	TRBV4-3	TGCGCCAGCAGCTTGAATGGTGGGGGGAACACTGAAGCTTTCTTT	CASSLNGGGNTEAFF
TRBJ2-1	NA	NA	TRBV12-3/TRBV12-4	TGTGCCAGCATTTCCCCCCGGGGTGAGCAGTTCTTC	CASISPRGEQFF
TRBJ2-1	NA	NA	TRBV19	TGTGCCAGTCGCCTCCAGCTTGCAGGCTACAATGAGCAGTTCTTC	CASRLQLAGYNEQFF
TRBJ2-1	many	NA	TRBV7-8	TGTGCCAGCAGCCATAGGGGGGCCGGAGCCTCCTACAATGAGCAGTTCTTC	CASSHRGAGASYNEQFF
TRBJ2-5	few	TRBD1	TRBV4-1	TGCGCCAGCAGCCAAGATCCGGGACAGAACTTCCAAGAGACCCAGTACTTC	CASSQDPGQNFQETQYF
TRBJ1-6	NA	NA	TRBV15	TGTGCCACCAGCAGAGACATGGGGGTCGGCTCCTATAATTCACCCCTCCACTTT	CATSRDMGVGSYNSPLHF
TRBJ1-5	NA	NA	TRBV12-3/TRBV12-4	TGTGCCAGCAGTCCTCGGGACAGCAATCAGCCCCAGCATTTT	CASSPRDSNQPQHF
TRBJ2-7	NA	NA	TRBV29-1	TGCAGCGTCGCCAGTAACCGCGAGCAGTACTTC	CSVASNREQYF